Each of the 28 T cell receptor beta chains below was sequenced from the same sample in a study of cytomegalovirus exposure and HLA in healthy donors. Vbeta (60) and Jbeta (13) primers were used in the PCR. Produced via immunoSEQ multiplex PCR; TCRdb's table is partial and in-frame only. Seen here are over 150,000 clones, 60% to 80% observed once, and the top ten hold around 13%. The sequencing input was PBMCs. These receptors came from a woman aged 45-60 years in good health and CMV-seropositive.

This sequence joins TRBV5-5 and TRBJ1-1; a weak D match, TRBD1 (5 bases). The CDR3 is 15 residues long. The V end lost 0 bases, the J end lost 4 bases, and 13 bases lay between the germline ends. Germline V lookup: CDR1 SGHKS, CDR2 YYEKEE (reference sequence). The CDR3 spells CASSLEGFHGTEAFF. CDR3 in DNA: TGTGCCAGCAGCTTGGAGGGGTTCCACGGCACTGAAGCTTTCTTT.

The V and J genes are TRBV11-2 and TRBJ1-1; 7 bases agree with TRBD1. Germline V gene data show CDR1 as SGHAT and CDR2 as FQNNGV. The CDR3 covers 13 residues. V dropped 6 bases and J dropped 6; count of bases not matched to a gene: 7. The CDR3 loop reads CASSLQGVAEAFF. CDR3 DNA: TGTGCCAGCAGTTTGCAGGGGGTAGCTGAAGCTTTCTTT. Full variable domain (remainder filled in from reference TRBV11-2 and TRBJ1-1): EAGVAQSPRYKIIEKRQSVAFWCNPISGHATLYWYQQILGQGPKLLIQFQNNGVVDDSQLPKDRFSAERLKGVDSTLKIQPAKLEDSAVYLCASSLQGVAEAFFGQGTRLTVV.

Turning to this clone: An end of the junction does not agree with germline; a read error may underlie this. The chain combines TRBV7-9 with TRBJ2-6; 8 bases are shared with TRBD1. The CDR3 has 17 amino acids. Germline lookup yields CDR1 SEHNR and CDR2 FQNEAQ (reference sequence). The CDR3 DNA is TGTTCCAGCAGCGACGGACAGGGAGTCAATGGGGCCAACGTCCTGACTTTC. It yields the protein CSSSDGQGVNGANVLTF.

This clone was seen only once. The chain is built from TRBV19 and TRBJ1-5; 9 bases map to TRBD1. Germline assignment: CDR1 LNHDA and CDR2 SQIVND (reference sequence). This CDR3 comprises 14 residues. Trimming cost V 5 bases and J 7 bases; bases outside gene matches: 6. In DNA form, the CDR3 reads TGTGCCAGTAGTCTGACAGGGGGAAAACAGCCCCAGCATTTT. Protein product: CASSLTGGKQPQHF.

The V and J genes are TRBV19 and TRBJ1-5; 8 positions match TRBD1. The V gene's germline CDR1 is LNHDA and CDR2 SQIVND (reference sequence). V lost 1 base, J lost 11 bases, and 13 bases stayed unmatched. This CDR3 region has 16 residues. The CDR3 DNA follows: TGTGCCAGTAGTATAGTGGGACAGGCCTCACATCGGGCCCAGCATTTT. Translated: CASSIVGQASHRAQHF.

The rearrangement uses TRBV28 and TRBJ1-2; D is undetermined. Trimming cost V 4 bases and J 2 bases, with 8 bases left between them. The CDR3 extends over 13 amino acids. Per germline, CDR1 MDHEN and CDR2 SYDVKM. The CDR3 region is CASSSHSNYGYTF. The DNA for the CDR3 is TGTGCCAGCAGTTCGCACAGCAACTATGGCTACACCTTC.

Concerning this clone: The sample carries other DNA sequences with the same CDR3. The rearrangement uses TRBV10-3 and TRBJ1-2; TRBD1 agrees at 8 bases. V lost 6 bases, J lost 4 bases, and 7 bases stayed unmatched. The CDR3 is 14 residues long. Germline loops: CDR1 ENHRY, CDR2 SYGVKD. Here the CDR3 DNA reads TGTGCCATCAGAAGGGGACAGGACGTCTATGGCTACACCTTC. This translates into CAIRRGQDVYGYTF.

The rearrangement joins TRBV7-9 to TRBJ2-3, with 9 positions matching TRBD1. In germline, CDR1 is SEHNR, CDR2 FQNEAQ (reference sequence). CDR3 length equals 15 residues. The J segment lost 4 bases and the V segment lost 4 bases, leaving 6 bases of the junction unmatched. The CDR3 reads CASSSGTGLPDTQYF. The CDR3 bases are TGTGCCAGCAGCTCCGGGACAGGGCTTCCAGATACGCAGTATTTT.

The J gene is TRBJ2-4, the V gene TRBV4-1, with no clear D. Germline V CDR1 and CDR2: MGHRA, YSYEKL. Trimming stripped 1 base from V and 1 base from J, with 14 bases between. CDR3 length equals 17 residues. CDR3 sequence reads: CASSQVGGRRAKNIQYF. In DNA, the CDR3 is TGCGCCAGCAGCCAAGTAGGCGGCAGAAGGGCCAAAAACATTCAGTACTTC.

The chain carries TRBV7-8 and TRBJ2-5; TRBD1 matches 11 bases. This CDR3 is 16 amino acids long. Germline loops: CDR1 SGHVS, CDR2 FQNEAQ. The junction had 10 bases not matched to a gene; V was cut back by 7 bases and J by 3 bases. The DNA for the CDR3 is TGTGCCAGCACCGTACTCCCGGGACAGGGGGAAGAGACCCAGTACTTC. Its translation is CASTVLPGQGEETQYF.

The CDR3 DNA is TGTGCCAGCAGCGTGGACAGGCTGGGAGTTTCACCCCTCCACTTT. It is translated as CASSVDRLGVSPLHF. This chain connects TRBV2 to TRBJ1-6; 7 positions match TRBD1. This CDR3 comprises 15 residues. The V gene end was trimmed by 6 bases and the J gene end by 9 bases; junction bases not matched to a gene: 11. Germline V lookup: CDR1 SNHLY, CDR2 FYNNEI.

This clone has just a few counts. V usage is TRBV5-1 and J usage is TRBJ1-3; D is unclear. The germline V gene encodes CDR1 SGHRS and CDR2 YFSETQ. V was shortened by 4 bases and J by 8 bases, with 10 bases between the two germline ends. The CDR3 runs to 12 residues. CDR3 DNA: TGCGCCAGCAGCCCCCCTGCGGACACCATATATTTT. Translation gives CASSPPADTIYF.

CDR3 in DNA: TGCGCCAGCAGCTTGGTACCAGGAAGCTCCTACAATGAGCAGTTCTTC. Translated, it gives CASSLVPGSSYNEQFF. The rearrangement uses TRBV5-1 and TRBJ2-1, with unresolved D. Germline values: CDR1 SGHRS, CDR2 YFSETQ. CDR3 length: 16 amino acids. V gave up 0 bases and J gave up 0 bases, with 10 bases separating them.

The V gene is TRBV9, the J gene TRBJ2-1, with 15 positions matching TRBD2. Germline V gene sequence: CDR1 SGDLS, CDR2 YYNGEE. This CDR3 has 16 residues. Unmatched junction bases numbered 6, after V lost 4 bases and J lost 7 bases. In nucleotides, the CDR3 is TGTGCCAGCAGCCCCGGACTAGCGGGGGGGAGGAATGAGCAGTTCTTC. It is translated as CASSPGLAGGRNEQFF.

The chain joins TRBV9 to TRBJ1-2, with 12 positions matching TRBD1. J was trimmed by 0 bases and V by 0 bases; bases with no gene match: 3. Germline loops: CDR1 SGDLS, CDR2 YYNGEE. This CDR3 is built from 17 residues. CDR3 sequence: CASSVGDRGLPNYGYTF. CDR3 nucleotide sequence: TGTGCCAGCAGCGTAGGGGACAGGGGGCTCCCTAACTATGGCTACACCTTC.

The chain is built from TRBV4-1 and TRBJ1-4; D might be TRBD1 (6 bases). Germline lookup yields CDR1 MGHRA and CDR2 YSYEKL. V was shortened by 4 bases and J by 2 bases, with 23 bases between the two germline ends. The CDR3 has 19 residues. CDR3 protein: CASSPSTGGAGPTNEKLFF. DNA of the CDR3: TGCGCCAGCAGCCCGAGCACTGGGGGGGCGGGCCCCACTAATGAAAAACTGTTTTTT.

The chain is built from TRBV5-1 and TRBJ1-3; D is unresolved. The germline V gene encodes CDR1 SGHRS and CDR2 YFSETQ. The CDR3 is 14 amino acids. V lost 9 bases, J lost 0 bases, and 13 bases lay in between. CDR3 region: CAKGGLTSGNTIYF. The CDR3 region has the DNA TGCGCCAAAGGCGGACTGACCTCTGGAAACACCATATATTTT.

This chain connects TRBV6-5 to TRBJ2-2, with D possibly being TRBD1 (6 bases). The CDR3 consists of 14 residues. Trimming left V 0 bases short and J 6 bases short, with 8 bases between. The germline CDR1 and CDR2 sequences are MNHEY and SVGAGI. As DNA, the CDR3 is TGTGCCAGCAGTTACTCAGAGGGGGCCGGGGAGCTGTTTTTT. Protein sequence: CASSYSEGAGELFF.

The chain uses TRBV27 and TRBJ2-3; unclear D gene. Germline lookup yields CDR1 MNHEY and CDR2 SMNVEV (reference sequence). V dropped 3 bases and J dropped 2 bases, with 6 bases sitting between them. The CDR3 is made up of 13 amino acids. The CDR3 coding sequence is TGTGCCAGCAGTTTGGTACTCACAGATACGCAGTATTTT. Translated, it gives CASSLVLTDTQYF.

CDR3 nucleotides: TGCGCCAGCAGCTTGGGGCAGGGGACCCTCCAAGAGACCCAGTACTTC. Amino acids: CASSLGQGTLQETQYF. The rearrangement links TRBV5-1 to TRBJ2-5; D possibly corresponds to TRBD1 (6 bases). Germline V gene data show CDR1 as SGHRS and CDR2 as YFSETQ. The CDR3 sequence is 16 residues long. V lost 0 bases and J lost 1, with 13 bases in between.

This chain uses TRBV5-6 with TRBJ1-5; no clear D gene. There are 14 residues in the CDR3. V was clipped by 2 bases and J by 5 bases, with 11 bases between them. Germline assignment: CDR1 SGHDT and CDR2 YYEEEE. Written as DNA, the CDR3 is TGTGCCAGCAGCTTTCGGGGAAGCCATCAGCCCCAGCATTTT. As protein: CASSFRGSHQPQHF. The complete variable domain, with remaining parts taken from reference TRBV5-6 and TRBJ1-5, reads DAGVTQSPTHLIKTRGQQVTLRCSPKSGHDTVSWYQQALGQGPQFIFQYYEEEERQRGNFPDRFSGHQFPNYSSELNVNALLLGDSALYLCASSFRGSHQPQHFGDGTRLSIL.

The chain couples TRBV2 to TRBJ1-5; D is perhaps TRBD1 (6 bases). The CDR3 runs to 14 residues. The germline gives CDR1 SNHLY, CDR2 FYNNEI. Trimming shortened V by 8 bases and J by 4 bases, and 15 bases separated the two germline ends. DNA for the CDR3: TGTGCCAGCCAACCGGGACAAAGGAATCAGCCCCAGCATTTT. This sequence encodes CASQPGQRNQPQHF. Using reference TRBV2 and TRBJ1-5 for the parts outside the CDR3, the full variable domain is EPEVTQTPSHQVTQMGQEVILRCVPISNHLYFYWYRQILGQKVEFLVSFYNNEISEKSEIFDDQFSVERPDGSNFTLKIRSTKLEDSAMYFCASQPGQRNQPQHFGDGTRLSIL.

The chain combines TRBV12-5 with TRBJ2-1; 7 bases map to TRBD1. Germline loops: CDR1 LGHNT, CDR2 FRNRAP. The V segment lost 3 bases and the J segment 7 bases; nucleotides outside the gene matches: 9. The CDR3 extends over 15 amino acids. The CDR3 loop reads CASGFHGTEINEQFF. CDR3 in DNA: TGTGCTAGTGGTTTCCACGGGACAGAGATTAATGAGCAGTTCTTC.

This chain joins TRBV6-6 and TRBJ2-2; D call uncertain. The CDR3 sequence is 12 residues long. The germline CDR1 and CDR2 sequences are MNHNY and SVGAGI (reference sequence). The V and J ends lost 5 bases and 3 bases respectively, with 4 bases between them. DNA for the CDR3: TGTGCCAGCAGTACATACACCGGGGAGCTGTTTTTT. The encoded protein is CASSTYTGELFF.

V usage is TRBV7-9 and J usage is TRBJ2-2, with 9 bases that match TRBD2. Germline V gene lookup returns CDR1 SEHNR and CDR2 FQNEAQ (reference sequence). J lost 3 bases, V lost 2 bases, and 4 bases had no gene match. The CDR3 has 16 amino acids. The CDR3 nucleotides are TGTGCCAGCAGCTTACGGCGGGGGGGCGACACCGGGGAGCTGTTTTTT. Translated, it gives CASSLRRGGDTGELFF.

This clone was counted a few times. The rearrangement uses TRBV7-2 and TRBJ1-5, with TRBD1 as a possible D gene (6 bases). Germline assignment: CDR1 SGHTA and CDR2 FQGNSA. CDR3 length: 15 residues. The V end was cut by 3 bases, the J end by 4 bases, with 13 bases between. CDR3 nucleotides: TGTGCCAGCAGCTTTTCGGGGGGCGAGAATCAGCCCCAGCATTTT. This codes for CASSFSGGENQPQHF. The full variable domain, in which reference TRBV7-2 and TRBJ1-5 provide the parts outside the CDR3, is GAGVSQSPSNKVTEKGKDVELRCDPISGHTALYWYRQSLGQGLEFLIYFQGNSAPDKSGLPSDRFSAERTGGSVSTLTIQRTQQEDSAVYLCASSFSGGENQPQHFGDGTRLSIL.

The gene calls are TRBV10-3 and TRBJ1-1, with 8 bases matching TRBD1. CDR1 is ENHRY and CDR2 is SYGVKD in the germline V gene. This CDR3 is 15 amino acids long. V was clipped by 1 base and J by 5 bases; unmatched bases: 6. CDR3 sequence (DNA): TGTGCCATCAGTGAGTACACAGGGGGGGGAACTGAAGCTTTCTTT. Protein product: CAISEYTGGGTEAFF.

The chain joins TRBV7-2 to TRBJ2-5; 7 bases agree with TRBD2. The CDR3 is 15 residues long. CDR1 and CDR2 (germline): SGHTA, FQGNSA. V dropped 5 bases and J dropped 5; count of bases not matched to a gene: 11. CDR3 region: CASSPRSSGGETQYF. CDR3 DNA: TGTGCCAGCAGCCCGAGGTCGTCGGGGGGTGAGACCCAGTACTTC.